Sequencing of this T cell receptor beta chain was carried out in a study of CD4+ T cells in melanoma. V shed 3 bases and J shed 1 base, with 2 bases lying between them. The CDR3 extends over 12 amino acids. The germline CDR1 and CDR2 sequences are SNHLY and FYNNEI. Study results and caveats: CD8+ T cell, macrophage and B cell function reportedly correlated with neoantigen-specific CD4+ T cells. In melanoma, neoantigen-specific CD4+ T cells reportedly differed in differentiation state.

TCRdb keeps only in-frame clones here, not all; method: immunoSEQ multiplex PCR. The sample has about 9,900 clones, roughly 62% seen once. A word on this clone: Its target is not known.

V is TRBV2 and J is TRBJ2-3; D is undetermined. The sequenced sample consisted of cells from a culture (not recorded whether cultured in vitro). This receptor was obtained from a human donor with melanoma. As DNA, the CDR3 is TGTGCCAGCAGTGAGCGCACAGATACGCAGTATTTT. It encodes CASSERTDTQYF.